The 14 T cell receptor beta chains in this list originate from one sample, sequenced in a study of T cells in Graves' hyperthyroidism and ophthalmopathy. Amplification of TCR beta CDR3 regions used RNA as the template. TCR CDR3 underwent first-round RT-PCR with the HTBI primer set. In TCRdb, the multiplex PCR reads were re-called with MiXCR into one record per CDR3 protein. Of some 400,000 distinct CDR3 sequences in the sample, approximately 15% were seen once. Source material: blood. These receptors originate from a man between 25 and 39 years old with Graves' hyperthyroidism that later progressed to Graves' ophthalmopathy.

The rearrangement uses TRBV6-1 and TRBJ2-7; a weak D match, TRBD1 (5 bases). This CDR3 has 15 residues. V was shortened by 2 bases and J by 2 bases, with 13 bases between the two germline ends. Germline lookup yields CDR1 MNHNS and CDR2 SASEGT. The CDR3 here is CASSEIVQATYEQYF. The CDR3 nucleotides are TGTGCCAGCAGTGAAATAGTACAGGCGACCTACGAGCAGTACTTC.

Note on this clonotype: Since a much larger clone is just one base distant, this may be a read error. The chain is built from TRBV7-9 and TRBJ2-1; a weak D match, TRBD2 (7 bases). The V end lost 2 bases, the J end lost 9 bases, and 11 bases lay between the germline ends. The CDR3 has 13 residues. Germline V gene lookup returns CDR1 SEHNR and CDR2 FQNEAQ (reference sequence). As DNA, the CDR3 is TGTGCCAGCAGCTTATCGGGGGGCCCTGAGCAGTTCTTC. Translating gives CASSLSGGPEQFF. The whole variable domain, filled in from reference TRBV7-9 and TRBJ2-1, reads DTGVSQNPRHKITKRGQNVTFRCDPISEHNRLYWYRQTLGQGPEFLTYFQNEAQLEKSRLLSDRFSAERPKGSFSTLEIQRTEQGDSAMYLCASSLSGGPEQFFGPGTRLTVL.

This clonotype occurred many times. The chain combines TRBV18 with TRBJ2-3; a possible D gene is TRBD2 (6 bases). The V and J ends lost 3 bases and 3 bases respectively, with 10 bases between them. There are 14 residues in the CDR3. Germline CDR1 and CDR2: KGHSH and LQKENI. The CDR3 DNA sequence: TGTGCCAGCTCACCCCCGGGGGTTACAGATACGCAGTATTTT. Protein sequence: CASSPPGVTDTQYF.

Concerning this clonotype itself: A much larger clone lies a single base off, so this may be a read error. V and J are TRBV9 and TRBJ1-2; D is uncertain. Deletions cut 4 bases from V and 4 bases from J, with 14 bases between. CDR1 SGDLS and CDR2 YYNGEE come from the germline V gene. CDR3 length equals 14 residues. This chain's CDR3 is CASSSRRLSYGYTF. CDR3 sequence (DNA): TGTGCCAGCAGCTCAAGGCGGCTTAGCTATGGCTACACCTTC.

This sequence joins TRBV4-2 and TRBJ1-1, with D tentatively TRBD1 (6 bases). Trimming pared 0 bases from V and 4 bases from J, leaving 12 bases between. The CDR3 extends over 15 amino acids. CDR1 and CDR2 (germline): LGHNA, YNFKEQ. CDR3 loop: CASSQEQGLPTEAFF. CDR3 bases: TGTGCCAGCAGCCAAGAACAGGGCCTTCCCACTGAAGCTTTCTTT.

On this clonotype: This may come from a read error, since a much larger clone is one base off. The conserved final phenylalanine or tryptophan is absent from the CDR3, which likely points to a read error. The chain joins TRBV5-1 to TRBJ2-7; D remains unclear. The germline gives CDR1 SGHRS, CDR2 YFSETQ. The V gene lost 4 bases and the J gene lost 0 bases, with 14 bases spanning the gap. CDR3 size: 15 residues. The DNA of the CDR3 is TGCGCCAGCAGCCAGGTCGGTGATTTCTCCTACGAGCAGTACTCC. Translated: CASSQVGDFSYEQYS.

There are many counts of this clonotype. The chain uses TRBV7-6 and TRBJ1-5; D might be TRBD1 (5 bases). Germline V gene sequence: CDR1 SGHVS, CDR2 FNYEAQ. Trimming took off 2 bases at V and 2 bases at J, with 10 bases between the two ends. The CDR3 consists of 15 residues. DNA of the CDR3: TGTGCCAGCAGCTTATGGGGGGGGGGCAATCAGCCCCAGCATTTT. It translates to CASSLWGGGNQPQHF.

CDR3 loop: CSATGRDRDLNTEAFF. The CDR3 nucleotides read TGCAGTGCTACAGGCCGGGACAGGGACCTGAACACTGAAGCTTTCTTT. The chain combines TRBV20-1 with TRBJ1-1, with TRBD1 identical over 9 bases. Germline V lookup: CDR1 DFQATT, CDR2 SNEGSKA (reference sequence). V lost 4 bases to trimming and J lost 0 bases; unmatched junction nucleotides: 9. The CDR3 runs 16 residues.

In its sample, this clonotype was seen a few times. The V gene is TRBV4-1, the J gene TRBJ2-7; 7 nucleotides align to TRBD2. This CDR3 comprises 15 residues. CDR1 is MGHRA and CDR2 is YSYEKL in the germline V gene. Losses at the gene ends were 2 bases for V and 4 bases for J; bases not matched to a gene: 8. CDR3 DNA: TGCGCCAGCAGCCAATTTTGGCGGGAGCATTACGAGCAGTACTTC. Amino acids: CASSQFWREHYEQYF.

The rearrangement uses TRBV9 and TRBJ2-1; 7 bases fit TRBD1. Germline V gene lookup returns CDR1 SGDLS and CDR2 YYNGEE. The CDR3 totals 16 residues. The V segment lost 3 bases and the J segment 4 bases; nucleotides outside the gene matches: 10. The CDR3: CASSAPTGRGYNEQFF. The DNA of the CDR3 is TGTGCCAGCAGCGCCCCGACAGGGAGAGGGTACAATGAGCAGTTCTTC.

The rearrangement joins TRBV24-1 to TRBJ2-7; 7 positions agree with TRBD2. The trim removed 3 bases at V and 3 bases at J, leaving 4 bases unmatched. Germline values: CDR1 KGHDR, CDR2 SFDVKD. This CDR3 region has 14 residues. CDR3 coding DNA: TGTGCCACCAGTGATATCTCTAGCGGCTACGAGCAGTACTTC. The encoded protein is CATSDISSGYEQYF.

In its sample, this clonotype was seen many times. The V gene is TRBV20-1, the J gene TRBJ2-1; TRBD1 is a possible D gene (5 bases). Trimming shortened V by 0 bases and J by 6 bases, and 15 bases separated the two germline ends. The CDR3 is made up of 15 amino acids. CDR1 is DFQATT, CDR2 SNEGSKA, per germline (reference sequence). Here the CDR3 DNA reads TGCAGTGCTAGAGATCACGGACACCCTCCCAATGAGCAGTTCTTC. It specifies CSARDHGHPPNEQFF.

As concerns this clonotype: One end of the junction varies from germline; a read error may be responsible. The chain links TRBV12-3 or TRBV12-4 to TRBJ1-1; D call uncertain. The CDR3 has 12 amino acids. In nucleotides, the CDR3 is TGTGCCATCAGTTTAAGGCCGGATATGGCTTTCTTT. As protein: CAISLRPDMAFF.

This clonotype has at least ten counts. This chain links TRBV12-5 with TRBJ2-1; D unclear. Germline assignment: CDR1 LGHNT and CDR2 FRNRAP. V lost 0 bases to trimming and J lost 4 bases, with 16 bases between them. The CDR3 has 17 amino acids. The CDR3 here is CASGLVRGSLIYNEQFF. Written as DNA, the CDR3 is TGTGCTAGTGGTTTGGTACGTGGCAGCTTAATATACAATGAGCAGTTCTTC. Supplemented by reference TRBV12-5 and TRBJ2-1, the full variable domain reads DARVTQTPRHKVTEMGQEVTMRCQPILGHNTVFWYRQTMMQGLELLAYFRNRAPLDDSGMPKDRFSAEMPDATLATLKIQPSEPRDSAVYFCASGLVRGSLIYNEQFFGPGTRLTVL.